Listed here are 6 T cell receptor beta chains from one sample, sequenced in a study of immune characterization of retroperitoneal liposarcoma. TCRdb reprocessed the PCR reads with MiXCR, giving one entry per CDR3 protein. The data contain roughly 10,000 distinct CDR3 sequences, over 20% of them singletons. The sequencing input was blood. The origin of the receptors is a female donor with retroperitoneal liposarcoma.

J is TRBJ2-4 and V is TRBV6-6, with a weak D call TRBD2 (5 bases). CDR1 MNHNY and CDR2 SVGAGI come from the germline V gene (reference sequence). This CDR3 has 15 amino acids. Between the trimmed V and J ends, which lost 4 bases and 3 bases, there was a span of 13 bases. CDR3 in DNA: TGTGCCAGCAGTTTGAGGGTCGGAGTCAAAAACATTCAGTACTTC. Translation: CASSLRVGVKNIQYF.

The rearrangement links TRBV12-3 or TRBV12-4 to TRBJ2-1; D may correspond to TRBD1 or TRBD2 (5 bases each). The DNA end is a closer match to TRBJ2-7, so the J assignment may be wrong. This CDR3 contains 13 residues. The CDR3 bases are TGTGCCAGCAGTTTGGTCGGGGCGTACGAGCAGTACTTC. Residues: CASSLVGAYEQYF.

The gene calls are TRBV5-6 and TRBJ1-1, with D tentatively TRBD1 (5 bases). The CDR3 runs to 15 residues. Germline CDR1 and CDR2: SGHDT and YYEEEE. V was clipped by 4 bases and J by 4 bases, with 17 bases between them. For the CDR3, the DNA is TGTGCCAGCAGCACTGTAATCCGGGGCGGCACTGAAGCTTTCTTT. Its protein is CASSTVIRGGTEAFF.

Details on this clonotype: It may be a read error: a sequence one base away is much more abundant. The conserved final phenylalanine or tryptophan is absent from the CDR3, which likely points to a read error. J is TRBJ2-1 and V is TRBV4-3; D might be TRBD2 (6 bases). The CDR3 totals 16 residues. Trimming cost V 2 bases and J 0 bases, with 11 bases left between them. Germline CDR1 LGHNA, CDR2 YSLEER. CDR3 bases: TGCGCCAGCAGCCAAAATAGCGGACTCTCCTACAATGAGCAGTTCTCC. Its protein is CASSQNSGLSYNEQFS.

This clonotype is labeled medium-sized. Here the CDR3 reads CASSLSSDTQYF. The DNA for the CDR3 is TGTGCCAGCAGTTTAAGCTCAGATACGCAGTATTTT. The rearrangement links TRBV27 to TRBJ2-3; D uncertain. Germline CDR1 is MNHEY and CDR2 is SMNVEV (reference sequence). The CDR3 length is 12 residues. V gave up 2 bases and J gave up 4 bases, with 4 bases separating them.

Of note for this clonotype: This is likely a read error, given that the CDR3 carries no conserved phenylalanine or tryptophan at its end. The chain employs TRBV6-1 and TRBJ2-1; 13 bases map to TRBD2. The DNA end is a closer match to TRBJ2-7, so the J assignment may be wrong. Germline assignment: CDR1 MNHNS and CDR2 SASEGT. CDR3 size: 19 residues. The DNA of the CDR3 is TGTGCCAGCAGTGACCCGGGACTAGCGGGGACTTACTCCTACAATGAGCAGTACCCC. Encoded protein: CASSDPGLAGTYSYNEQYP.